Listed below are T cell receptor beta chains from one sample, sequenced in a study of CD8 T cells in Susac syndrome. TCRdb recomputed calls from the immunoSEQ multiplex PCR reads with MiXCR, one row per CDR3 protein. The top ten clones hold under 0.12% of a sample with around 200,000 distinct CDR3 sequences, around 95% of them seen once. Sequences were obtained from CD4+ T cells from PBMCs. Every receptor here comes from a human donor in good health. Both conserved end residues are part of each CDR3. A D gene is named only where the DNA matches it firmly. Only some rows state a clone size, as once, few, many or a class for expanded clones.

v_gene	abundance	j_gene	d_gene	CDR3aa	CDR3nt
TRBV7-2	few	TRBJ2-7	.	CASSGYYEQYF	TGTGCCAGCAGCGGTTACTACGAGCAGTACTTC
TRBV3-1	once	TRBJ2-5	.	CASSPPGVRETQYF	TGTGCCAGCAGCCCGCCAGGGGTGAGAGAGACCCAGTACTTC
TRBV6-1	few	TRBJ2-3	.	CASSEPPSNTQYF	TGTGCCAGCAGTGAGCCACCCTCGAATACGCAGTATTTT
TRBV10-1	.	TRBJ2-1	.	CASFMDIGQFF	TGCGCCAGCTTCATGGATATTGGGCAGTTCTTC
TRBV27	.	TRBJ2-7	.	CASSQFDRIYEQYF	TGTGCCAGCAGCCAGTTTGACAGGATCTACGAGCAGTACTTC
TRBV30	.	TRBJ2-3	TRBD2	CAISGGTDTQYF	TGTGCCATTAGCGGGGGCACAGATACGCAGTATTTT
TRBV12-3/TRBV12-4	.	TRBJ1-5	.	CASSLTLYQPQHF	TGTGCCAGCAGTTTGACACTTTATCAGCCCCAGCATTTT
TRBV5-1	.	TRBJ2-1	.	CASSQGVGSYNEQFF	TGCGCCAGCAGCCAAGGGGTTGGCTCCTACAATGAGCAGTTCTTC
TRBV24-1	.	TRBJ2-5	.	CATSGARGETQYF	TGTGCCACCAGTGGGGCCAGAGGAGAGACCCAGTACTTC
TRBV20-1	.	TRBJ1-2	TRBD1	CSARDRGDRDGYTF	TGCAGTGCTAGAGATCGAGGGGACAGGGATGGCTACACCTTC
TRBV3-1	.	TRBJ2-1	.	CASSRLAGVAYNEQFF	TGTGCCAGCAGCCGCCTGGCCGGAGTCGCCTACAATGAGCAGTTCTTC
TRBV25-1	.	TRBJ1-1	.	CASSGKGLNTEAFF	TGTGCCAGCAGTGGAAAGGGCTTGAACACTGAAGCTTTCTTT
TRBV29-1	.	TRBJ2-2	.	CSVERGYGELFF	TGCAGCGTTGAACGAGGGTACGGGGAGCTGTTTTTT
TRBV6-5	.	TRBJ2-1	.	CASRSDSNEQFF	TGTGCCAGCAGATCCGACTCCAATGAGCAGTTCTTC
TRBV23-1	.	TRBJ2-2	.	CASSQSSPDRSYTGELFF	TGCGCCAGCAGTCAATCCAGTCCCGACAGAAGTTACACCGGGGAGCTGTTTTTT
TRBV7-2	.	TRBJ2-1	.	CASSLDSGQHNEQFF	TGTGCCAGCAGCTTAGACAGCGGACAACATAATGAGCAGTTCTTC
TRBV23-1	.	TRBJ2-1	TRBD1	CASSPTGTGEREQFF	TGCGCCAGCAGCCCGACCGGGACAGGGGAACGGGAGCAGTTCTTC
TRBV6-6	few	TRBJ2-5	.	CASSPSQETQYF	TGTGCCAGCTCCCCCAGTCAAGAGACCCAGTACTTC
TRBV30	.	TRBJ1-2	.	CAWSVVGGVGYTF	TGTGCCTGGAGTGTAGTAGGGGGAGTGGGCTACACCTTC
TRBV7-8	.	TRBJ2-7	.	CASSPGRRMSYEQYF	TGTGCCAGCAGCCCCGGACGGCGGATGTCCTACGAGCAGTACTTC
TRBV3-1	once	TRBJ1-6	.	CASSQDIHSPLHF	TGTGCCAGCAGCCAAGATATCCATTCACCCCTCCACTTT
TRBV24-1	.	TRBJ1-2	.	CATSRGQTSGYTF	TGTGCCACCAGTCGAGGACAGACATCTGGCTACACCTTC
TRBV27	.	TRBJ2-7	TRBD1	CASSLRGGQGDQHRSYEQYF	TGTGCCAGCAGTTTAAGGGGGGGACAGGGGGATCAACATAGGAGCTACGAGCAGTACTTC
TRBV27	.	TRBJ1-2	.	CASSFSGGGYTF	TGTGCCAGCAGTTTTTCGGGAGGTGGCTACACCTTC
TRBV29-1	.	TRBJ1-2	.	CSVEDRRYGYTF	TGCAGCGTTGAAGATCGACGTTATGGCTACACCTTC
TRBV2	.	TRBJ2-7	TRBD2	CASSVTLTSVPYEQYF	TGTGCCAGCAGTGTAACGTTGACTAGCGTCCCCTACGAGCAGTACTTC
TRBV7-7	.	TRBJ2-3	TRBD2	CASSSTLAGPTDTQYF	TGTGCTAGCAGCTCCACCTTAGCGGGGCCCACAGATACGCAGTATTTT